This T cell receptor beta chain derives from a study of T cells in Graves' hyperthyroidism and ophthalmopathy. RNA transcripts were the template for amplifying TCR beta CDR3 regions. An initial round of RT-PCR targeting the TCR CDR3 relied on the HTBI primer set. TCRdb independently ran MiXCR on the multiplex PCR reads; one entry per CDR3 protein. The sample has about half a million distinct CDR3 sequences; approximately 25% are singletons. The diagnostic basis comprised clinical symptoms, serum thyroxine and TRAb, thyroid ultrasound and orbital computed tomography. This clonotype was detected many times. This receptor was identified in a woman aged 25 to 39 with Graves' ophthalmopathy. The sequenced material came from blood.

The CDR3 loop reads CASSSGQGANGYTF. The CDR3 DNA reads TGCGCCAGCAGCAGCGGACAGGGGGCTAATGGCTACACCTTC. This chain uses TRBV5-1 with TRBJ1-2; TRBD1 agrees at 11 bases. The CDR3 covers 14 residues. The junction had 5 bases not matched to a gene; V was cut back by 4 bases and J by 6 bases. Germline CDR1 and CDR2: SGHRS and YFSETQ.